Included here is one TCR beta chain sequence, with context. These data come from a study of blood T cell repertoires in COVID-19. Whole-study context: Whether acute or convalescent, the COVID-19 samples came from the United States, Italy and Spain. T cells, B-cell-depleted T cells, or PBMCs provided the cDNA or gDNA that served as material.

The germline V and J ends were trimmed by 0 bases and 0 bases, with 7 bases remaining between them. From germline, CDR1 is SGHRS and CDR2 YFSETQ. The CDR3 is made up of 15 amino acids. Generated by immunoSEQ multiplex PCR, the TCRdb table keeps only in-frame clones and is missing some. The sample includes just over 650,000 clones, 90% of them seen just once. This chain joins TRBV5-1 and TRBJ1-5; D remains ambiguous. The receptor was isolated from a woman between 18 and 29 years old with acute or convalescent COVID-19. The sequencing input was peripheral blood. The CDR3 region has the DNA TGCGCCAGCAGCTTGGCCCCAGATAGCAATCAGCCCCAGCATTTT. Protein: CASSLAPDSNQPQHF. Looking up the rest from reference TRBV5-1 and TRBJ1-5 gives the full variable domain: KAGVTQTPRYLIKTRGQQVTLSCSPISGHRSVSWYQQTPGQGLQFLFEYFSETQRNKGNFPGRFSGRQFSNSRSEMNVSTLELGDSALYLCASSLAPDSNQPQHFGDGTRLSIL.